Shown below are 13 T cell receptor beta chains from a single sample sequenced in a study of blood T cell repertoires in COVID-19. Only in-frame clones appear in the TCRdb table, and some are missing; sequencing was by immunoSEQ multiplex PCR. The table shows some 180,000 clones, with 70% to 80% occurring only once. Sequencing was done on a sample of peripheral blood. The receptors originated from a woman aged 45 to 65 with active or convalescent COVID-19.

The chain has TRBV14 and TRBJ2-6; 9 bases line up with TRBD1. This CDR3 has 18 residues. V gave up 5 bases and J gave up 0 bases; unmatched junction bases: 8. Germline CDR1 reads SGHDN; CDR2 reads FVKESK. The CDR3 DNA reads as TGTGCCAGCAGCGTTCTGGACAGGGGCTTCTCTGGGGCCAACGTCCTGACTTTC. It codes for CASSVLDRGFSGANVLTF.

This clone was observed a single time. The rearrangement uses TRBV2 and TRBJ1-2; 7 nucleotides match TRBD1. The CDR3 covers 14 residues. Germline CDR1 SNHLY, CDR2 FYNNEI. V shed 3 bases, J shed 5 bases, and the junction held 6 bases outside the gene matches. CDR3 amino acids: CASSEDRSLYGYTF. The CDR3 DNA reads TGTGCCAGCAGTGAGGACAGGAGCCTTTATGGCTACACCTTC. The variable domain in full, completed from reference TRBV2 and TRBJ1-2, reads EPEVTQTPSHQVTQMGQEVILRCVPISNHLYFYWYRQILGQKVEFLVSFYNNEISEKSEIFDDQFSVERPDGSNFTLKIRSTKLEDSAMYFCASSEDRSLYGYTFGSGTRLTVV.

The CDR3 sequence: CASAANTGSGNTIYF. The CDR3 bases are TGTGCCAGCGCAGCAAATACAGGGTCTGGAAACACCATATATTTT. The V and J genes are TRBV9 and TRBJ1-3, with D possibly TRBD1 on 6 matching bases. V was cut by 7 bases and J by 1 base, with 15 bases left in between. Germline V gene lookup returns CDR1 SGDLS and CDR2 YYNGEE. This CDR3 is 15 amino acids long.

This chain links TRBV4-2 with TRBJ1-2, with 10 bases lining up with TRBD1. The CDR3 is 15 residues long. The V gene's germline CDR1 is LGHNA and CDR2 YNFKEQ. The J segment lost 5 bases and the V segment lost 1 base, leaving 4 bases of the junction unmatched. The CDR3 sequence is CASSQGGTGDYGYTF. The CDR3 DNA reads as TGTGCCAGCAGCCAAGGGGGGACAGGGGATTATGGCTACACCTTC.

The chain couples TRBV7-6 to TRBJ1-1, with a tentative D call TRBD1 (5 bases). The germline gives CDR1 SGHVS, CDR2 FNYEAQ. The CDR3 contains 15 residues. V lost 2 bases and J lost 1, with 11 bases in between. The CDR3 region is CASSLSGQGNTEAFF. In nucleotides, the CDR3 is TGTGCCAGCAGCTTATCTGGGCAGGGGAACACTGAAGCTTTCTTT.

The rearrangement uses TRBV19 and TRBJ2-7, with 7 positions matching TRBD1. The CDR3 is made up of 15 amino acids. V was clipped by 6 bases and J by 2 bases; unmatched bases: 10. Germline loops: CDR1 LNHDA, CDR2 SQIVND (reference sequence). CDR3 protein: CASSPTGTETYEQYF. CDR3 in DNA: TGTGCCAGTAGCCCTACGGGGACAGAGACCTACGAGCAGTACTTC.

The J gene is TRBJ1-5, the V gene TRBV21-1; TRBD1 is the table's D call and was not checked against the DNA. TRBV21-1 is noted as a pseudogene. This CDR3 is built from 12 residues. The DNA for the CDR3 is TGTGCCAGCACAGGGGGCAATCAGCCCCAGCATTTT. Residues: CASTGGNQPQHF.

The chain joins TRBV21-1 to TRBJ1-2; the table names TRBD1, a call not compared with the DNA. TRBV21-1 is deemed a pseudogene. CDR3 length: 17 amino acids. CDR3 in DNA: TGTGCCAGCAGCTCACGAGCGGGACAGGCGGGGTTCTATGGCTACACCTTC. Translation gives CASSSRAGQAGFYGYTF.

This chain joins TRBV30 and TRBJ1-2, with D possibly TRBD1 on 5 matching bases. The V gene lost 0 bases and the J gene lost 3 bases, with 11 bases spanning the gap. The CDR3 sequence is 14 residues long. CDR1 and CDR2 from the germline V gene are GTSNPN and SVGIG (reference sequence). CDR3: CAWSVLKGDYGYTF. The DNA for the CDR3 is TGTGCCTGGAGTGTCTTAAAAGGGGACTATGGCTACACCTTC.

This chain links TRBV9 with TRBJ1-2; a possible D gene is TRBD1 (6 bases). V was shortened by 0 bases and J by 2 bases, with 17 bases between the two germline ends. Germline CDR1 and CDR2: SGDLS and YYNGEE. The CDR3 has 17 residues. The CDR3 nucleotides read TGTGCCAGCAGCGTAGTCACGAGTTTCCAGGGGAACTATGGCTACACCTTC. It is translated as CASSVVTSFQGNYGYTF.

The genes are TRBV19 and TRBJ1-2, with a tentative D call TRBD1 (5 bases). Per germline, CDR1 LNHDA and CDR2 SQIVND (reference sequence). This CDR3 region has 15 residues. The V end lost 5 bases, the J end lost 2 bases, and 15 bases lay between the germline ends. CDR3 nucleotides: TGTGCCAGTAGTTTAGCTCTTCGGGGGAACTATGGCTACACCTTC. It codes for CASSLALRGNYGYTF.

This clone was observed many times. The J gene is TRBJ2-1, the V gene TRBV28, with D possibly matching TRBD2 (5 bases). The germline CDR1 and CDR2 sequences are MDHEN and SYDVKM. This CDR3 contains 16 residues. V lost 6 bases, J lost 0 bases, and 15 bases lay in between. The CDR3 DNA follows: TGTGCCAGCAGATCCAGGCCAGCGGCCTCCTACAATGAGCAGTTCTTC. The encoded protein is CASRSRPAASYNEQFF.

The rearrangement joins TRBV19 to TRBJ1-1; unclear D gene. Trimming removed 5 bases at V and 0 bases at J, with 25 bases between. In germline, CDR1 is LNHDA, CDR2 SQIVND (reference sequence). CDR3 length equals 19 residues. CDR3 sequence reads: CASSPGVLVSRSLNTEAFF. The CDR3 DNA follows: TGTGCCAGTAGTCCCGGGGTGTTGGTCTCTCGAAGCTTGAACACTGAAGCTTTCTTT.